Included here is one T cell receptor beta chain sequence, with context. Its antigen is unidentified. Treatment reported: some 20 received Ad26.COV2.S at low or high dose, single or two shots; a few received placebo; per-sample allocation not given. At day 63 after the first vaccine or placebo injection, samples were drawn. These data are taken from a study of Ad26.COV2.S vaccination and SARS-CoV-2 variants. Overall study results and limits: Using TCR breadth and depth analyses may have led to underestimated total T cell responses. It was reported that spike-specific CD8+ and CD4+ T cell responses were substantially broad after vaccination. Relative to placebo recipients, vaccine recipients exhibited elevated spike-specific TCR breadth.

CDR1 is MNHEY and CDR2 is SVGAGI in the germline V gene. V lost 0 bases to trimming and J lost 5 bases; unmatched junction nucleotides: 8. The CDR3 has 16 amino acids. TCRdb keeps only in-frame clones here, not all; method: immunoSEQ multiplex PCR. The sample shows roughly 380,000 clones, 88% of them seen only once. The rearrangement joins TRBV6-5 to TRBJ2-7, with 9 bases identical to TRBD1. The TCR was taken from a person aged 18-65 years who received the Ad26.COV2.S COVID-19 vaccine or a placebo. The sequences come from peripheral blood, collected in a trial of Ad26.COV2.S vaccine versus placebo. The CDR3 is CASSYSTTDRGDEQYF. CDR3 nucleotides: TGTGCCAGCAGTTACTCGACGACGGACAGGGGTGACGAGCAGTACTTC.